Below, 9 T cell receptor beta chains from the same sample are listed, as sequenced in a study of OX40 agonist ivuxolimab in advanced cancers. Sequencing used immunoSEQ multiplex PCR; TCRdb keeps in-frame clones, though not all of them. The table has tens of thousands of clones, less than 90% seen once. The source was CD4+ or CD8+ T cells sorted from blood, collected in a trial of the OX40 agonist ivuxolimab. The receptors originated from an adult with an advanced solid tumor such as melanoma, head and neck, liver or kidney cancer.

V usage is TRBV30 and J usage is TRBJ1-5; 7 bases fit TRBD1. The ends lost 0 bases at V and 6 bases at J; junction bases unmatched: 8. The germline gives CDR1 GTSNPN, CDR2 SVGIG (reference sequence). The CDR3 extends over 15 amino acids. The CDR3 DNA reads TGTGCCTGGAGTGTTCGCCGGACAGGAGTTCAGCCCCAGCATTTT. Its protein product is CAWSVRRTGVQPQHF.

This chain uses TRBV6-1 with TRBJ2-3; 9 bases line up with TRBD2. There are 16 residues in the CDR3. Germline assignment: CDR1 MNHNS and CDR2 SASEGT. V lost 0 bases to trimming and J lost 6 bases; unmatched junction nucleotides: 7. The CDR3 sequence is CASSEATSGLGDTQYF. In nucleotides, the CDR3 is TGTGCCAGCAGTGAAGCTACTAGCGGGCTGGGGGATACGCAGTATTTT.

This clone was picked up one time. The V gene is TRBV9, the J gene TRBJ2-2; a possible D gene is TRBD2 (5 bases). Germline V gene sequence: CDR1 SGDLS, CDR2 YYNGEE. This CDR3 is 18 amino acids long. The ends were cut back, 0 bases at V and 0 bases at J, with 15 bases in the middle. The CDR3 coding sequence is TGTGCCAGCAGCGTAGACGGAGGTACCTACTCGAACACCGGGGAGCTGTTTTTT. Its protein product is CASSVDGGTYSNTGELFF.

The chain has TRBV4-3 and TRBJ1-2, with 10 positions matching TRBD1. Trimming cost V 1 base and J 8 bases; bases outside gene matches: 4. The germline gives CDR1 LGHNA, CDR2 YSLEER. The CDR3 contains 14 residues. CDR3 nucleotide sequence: TGCGCCAGCAGCCAAGGACAGGGGGCGGGCGGCTACACCTTC. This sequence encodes CASSQGQGAGGYTF.

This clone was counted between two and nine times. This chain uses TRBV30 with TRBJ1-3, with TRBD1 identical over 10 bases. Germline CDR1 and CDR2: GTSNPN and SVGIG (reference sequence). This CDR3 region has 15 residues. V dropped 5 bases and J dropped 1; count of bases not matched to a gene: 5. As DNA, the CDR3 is TGTGCCTGGGGGAGGGACAGGGGATCTGGAAACACCATATATTTT. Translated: CAWGRDRGSGNTIYF.

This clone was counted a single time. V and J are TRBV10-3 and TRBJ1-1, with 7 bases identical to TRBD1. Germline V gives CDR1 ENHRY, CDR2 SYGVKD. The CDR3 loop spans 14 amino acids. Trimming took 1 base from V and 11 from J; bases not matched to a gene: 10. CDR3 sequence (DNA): TGTGCCATCAGTGAGTGGACAGGCCGCTCGAGGGCTTTCTTT. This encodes CAISEWTGRSRAFF.

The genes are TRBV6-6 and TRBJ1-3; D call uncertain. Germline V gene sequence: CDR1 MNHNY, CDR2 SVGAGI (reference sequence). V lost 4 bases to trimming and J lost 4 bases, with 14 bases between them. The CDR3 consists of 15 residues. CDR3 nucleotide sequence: TGTGCCAGCAGTTCCTTTCCGACCGTAGGAAACACCATATATTTT. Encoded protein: CASSSFPTVGNTIYF.

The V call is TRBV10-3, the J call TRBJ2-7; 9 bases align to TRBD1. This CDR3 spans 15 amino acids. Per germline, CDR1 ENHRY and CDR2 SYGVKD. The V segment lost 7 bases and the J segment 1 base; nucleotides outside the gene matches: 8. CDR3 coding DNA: TGTGCCATCACTAAGGGACAGGGTTTTTCCTACGAGCAGTACTTC. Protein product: CAITKGQGFSYEQYF.

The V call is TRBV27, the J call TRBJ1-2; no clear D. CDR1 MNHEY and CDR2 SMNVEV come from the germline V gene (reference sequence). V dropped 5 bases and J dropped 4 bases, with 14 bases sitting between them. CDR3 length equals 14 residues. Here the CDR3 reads CASSQQPGFYGYTF. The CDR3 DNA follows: TGTGCCAGCAGTCAACAGCCGGGATTCTATGGCTACACCTTC.